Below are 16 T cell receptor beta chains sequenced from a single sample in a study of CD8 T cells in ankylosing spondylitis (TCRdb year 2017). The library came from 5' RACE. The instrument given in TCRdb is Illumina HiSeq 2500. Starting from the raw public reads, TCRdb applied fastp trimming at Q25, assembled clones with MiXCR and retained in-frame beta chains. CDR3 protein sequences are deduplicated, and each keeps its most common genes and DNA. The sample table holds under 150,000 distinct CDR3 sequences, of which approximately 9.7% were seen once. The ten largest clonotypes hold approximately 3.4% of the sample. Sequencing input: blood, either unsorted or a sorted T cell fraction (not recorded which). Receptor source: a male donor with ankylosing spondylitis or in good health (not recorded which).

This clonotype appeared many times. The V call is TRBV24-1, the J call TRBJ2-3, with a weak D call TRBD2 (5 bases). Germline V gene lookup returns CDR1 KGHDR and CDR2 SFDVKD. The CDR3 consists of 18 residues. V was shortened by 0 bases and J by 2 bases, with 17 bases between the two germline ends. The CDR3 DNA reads TGTGCCACCAGTGATTTGCTGTTTTGTCCGGGAATCACAGATACGCAGTATTTT. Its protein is CATSDLLFCPGITDTQYF.

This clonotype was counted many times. The CDR3 loop reads CSALSQRQGRGEQYF. CDR3 DNA: TGCAGTGCTCTCTCTCAAAGACAGGGGCGAGGCGAGCAGTACTTC. This chain joins TRBV20-1 and TRBJ2-7; 8 bases are a match to TRBD1. The V and J ends lost 5 bases and 6 bases, in that order; junction bases with no gene match: 15. The CDR3 is made up of 15 amino acids. Germline CDR1 reads DFQATT; CDR2 reads SNEGSKA (reference sequence).

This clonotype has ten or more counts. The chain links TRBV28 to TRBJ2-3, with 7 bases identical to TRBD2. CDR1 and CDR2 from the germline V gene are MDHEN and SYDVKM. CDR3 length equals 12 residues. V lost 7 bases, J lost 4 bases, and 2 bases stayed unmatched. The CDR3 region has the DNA TGTGCCAGCACCGCGGGAGCAGATACGCAGTATTTT. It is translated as CASTAGADTQYF.

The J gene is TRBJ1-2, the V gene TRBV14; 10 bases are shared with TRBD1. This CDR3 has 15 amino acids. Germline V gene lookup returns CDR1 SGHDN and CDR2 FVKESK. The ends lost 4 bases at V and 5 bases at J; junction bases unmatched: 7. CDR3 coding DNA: TGTGCCAGCAGCCCCGGGACAGGGGTCCTTTATGGCTACACCTTC. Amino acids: CASSPGTGVLYGYTF.

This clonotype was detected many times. This CDR3 reads CASSLSGTGGYEQYF. CDR3 nucleotide sequence: TGCGCCAGCAGCCTCTCCGGGACAGGGGGCTACGAGCAGTACTTC. The chain has TRBV4-3 and TRBJ2-7; TRBD1 aligns across 11 bases. The CDR3 covers 15 residues. CDR1 is LGHNA and CDR2 is YSLEER in the germline V gene. The J segment lost 3 bases and the V segment lost 4 bases, leaving 5 bases of the junction unmatched.

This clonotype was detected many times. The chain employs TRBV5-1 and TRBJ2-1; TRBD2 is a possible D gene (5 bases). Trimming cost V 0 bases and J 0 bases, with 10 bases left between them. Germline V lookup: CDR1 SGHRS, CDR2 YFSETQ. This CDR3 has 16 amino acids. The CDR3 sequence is CASSLAAGNSYNEQFF. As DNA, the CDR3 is TGCGCCAGCAGCTTGGCCGCCGGGAACTCCTACAATGAGCAGTTCTTC.

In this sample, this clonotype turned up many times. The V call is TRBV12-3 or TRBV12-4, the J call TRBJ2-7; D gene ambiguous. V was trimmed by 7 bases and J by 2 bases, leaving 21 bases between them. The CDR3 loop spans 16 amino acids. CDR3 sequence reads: CASTISLFPTTYEQYF. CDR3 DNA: TGTGCCAGCACCATATCTCTTTTCCCAACAACCTACGAGCAGTACTTC.

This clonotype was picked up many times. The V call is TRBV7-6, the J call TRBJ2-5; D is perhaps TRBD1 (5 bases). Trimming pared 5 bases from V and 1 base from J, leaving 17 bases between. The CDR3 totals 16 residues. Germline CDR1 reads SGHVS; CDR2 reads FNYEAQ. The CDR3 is CASSKRGSLPQETQYF. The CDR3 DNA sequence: TGTGCCAGCAGCAAAAGGGGTTCTCTGCCCCAAGAGACCCAGTACTTC.

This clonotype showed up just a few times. The CDR3 reads CSARTGPMTAKNIQYF. The CDR3 coding sequence is TGCAGTGCCAGGACAGGCCCCATGACGGCCAAAAACATTCAGTACTTC. J is TRBJ2-4 and V is TRBV20-1; 7 nucleotides align to TRBD1. V lost 6 bases, J lost 1 base, and 12 bases stayed unmatched. The germline gives CDR1 DFQATT, CDR2 SNEGSKA (reference sequence). The CDR3 length is 16 residues.

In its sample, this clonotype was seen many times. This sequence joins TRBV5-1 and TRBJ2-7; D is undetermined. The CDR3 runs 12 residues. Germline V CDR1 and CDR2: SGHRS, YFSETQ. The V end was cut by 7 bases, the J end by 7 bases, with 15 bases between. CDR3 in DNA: TGCGCCAGCTCAGCAATTGGCAGGGAGCAGTACTTC. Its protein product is CASSAIGREQYF. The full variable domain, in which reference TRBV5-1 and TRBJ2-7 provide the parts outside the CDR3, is KAGVTQTPRYLIKTRGQQVTLSCSPISGHRSVSWYQQTPGQGLQFLFEYFSETQRNKGNFPGRFSGRQFSNSRSEMNVSTLELGDSALYLCASSAIGREQYFGPGTRLTVT.

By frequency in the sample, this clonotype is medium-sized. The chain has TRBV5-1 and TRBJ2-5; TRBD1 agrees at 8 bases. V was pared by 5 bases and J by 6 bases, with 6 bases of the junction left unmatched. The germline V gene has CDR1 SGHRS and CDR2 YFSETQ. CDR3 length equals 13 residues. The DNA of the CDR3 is TGCGCCAGCAGTGAACAGGGGGACCAGACCCAGTACTTC. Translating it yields CASSEQGDQTQYF. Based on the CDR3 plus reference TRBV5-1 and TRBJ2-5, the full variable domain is KAGVTQTPRYLIKTRGQQVTLSCSPISGHRSVSWYQQTPGQGLQFLFEYFSETQRNKGNFPGRFSGRQFSNSRSEMNVSTLELGDSALYLCASSEQGDQTQYFGPGTRLLVL.

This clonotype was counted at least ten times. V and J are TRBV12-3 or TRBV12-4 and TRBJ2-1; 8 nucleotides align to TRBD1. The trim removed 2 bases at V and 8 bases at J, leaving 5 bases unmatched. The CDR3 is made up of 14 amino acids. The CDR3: CASSLSGQGYEQFF. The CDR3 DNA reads TGTGCCAGCAGTTTAAGTGGACAGGGTTATGAGCAGTTCTTC.

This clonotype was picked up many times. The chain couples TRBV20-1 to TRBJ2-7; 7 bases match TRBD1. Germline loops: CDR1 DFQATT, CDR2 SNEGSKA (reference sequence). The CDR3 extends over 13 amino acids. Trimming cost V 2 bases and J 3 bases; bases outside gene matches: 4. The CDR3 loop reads CSARTYRGYEQYF. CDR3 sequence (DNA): TGCAGTGCTAGAACTTACAGGGGCTACGAGCAGTACTTC.

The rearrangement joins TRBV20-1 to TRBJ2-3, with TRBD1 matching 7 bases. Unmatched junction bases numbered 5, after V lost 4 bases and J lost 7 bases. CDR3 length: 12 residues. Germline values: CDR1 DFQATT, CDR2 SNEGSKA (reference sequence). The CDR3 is CSAMETGYTQYF. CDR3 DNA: TGCAGTGCTATGGAGACAGGGTATACGCAGTATTTT.

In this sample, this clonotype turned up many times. The DNA for the CDR3 is TGTGCCAGCAGCCAACAGGAAACTAACTATGGCTACACCTTC. Amino acid sequence: CASSQQETNYGYTF. This rearrangement joins TRBV12-3 or TRBV12-4 to TRBJ1-2; D perhaps matches TRBD1 (5 bases). With 6 bases removed from V and 0 bases from J, the gap between germline ends came to 11 bases. The CDR3 consists of 14 residues.

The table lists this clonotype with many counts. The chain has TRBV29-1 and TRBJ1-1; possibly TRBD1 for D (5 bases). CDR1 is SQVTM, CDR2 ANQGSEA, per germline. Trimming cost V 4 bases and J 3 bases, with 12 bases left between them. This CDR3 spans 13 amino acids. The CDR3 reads CSVGGVWDTEAFF. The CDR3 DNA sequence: TGCAGCGTTGGAGGGGTATGGGACACTGAAGCTTTCTTT.